These 2 T cell receptor beta chains originate from one sample sequenced in a study of shared clonotypes between healthy human individuals. Clones were read by immunoSEQ multiplex PCR, and TCRdb kept only the in-frame ones, dropping some. The sample lists over 400,000 clones, roughly 95% seen once, with 0.05% to 0.08% in the top ten. Sequencing was performed on naive CD4+ T cells sorted from blood. Specified subset: CD45RA+ positively selected. All receptors derive from a woman aged 30 to 39 in good health.

The chain couples TRBV7-9 to TRBJ2-5; TRBD1 might be the D (6 bases). The CDR3 loop spans 14 amino acids. The germline CDR1 and CDR2 sequences are SEHNR and FQNEAQ (reference sequence). V shed 2 bases and J shed 5 bases, with 12 bases lying between them. CDR3 in amino acids: CASSLPGTYETQYF. CDR3 nucleotide sequence: TGTGCCAGCAGCTTACCCGGGACATACGAGACCCAGTACTTC.

The chain employs TRBV30 and TRBJ1-5; the D is unclear. Trimming pared 0 bases from V and 1 base from J, leaving 4 bases between. CDR1 GTSNPN and CDR2 SVGIG come from the germline V gene (reference sequence). The CDR3 loop spans 13 amino acids. The CDR3 sequence is CAWSVDSNQPQHF. In nucleotides, the CDR3 is TGTGCCTGGAGTGTAGACAGCAATCAGCCCCAGCATTTT. Full variable domain (rest looked up from reference TRBV30 and TRBJ1-5): SQTIHQWPATLVQPVGSPLSLECTVEGTSNPNLYWYRQAAGRGLQLLFYSVGIGQISSEVPQNLSASRPQDRQFILSSKKLLLSDSGFYLCAWSVDSNQPQHFGDGTRLSIL.